This TCR beta chain was captured in a study of blood T cells in healthy people across ages. A J-beta primer mix and a sample-barcoded 5' primer were used in a second PCR of roughly 7 to 12 cycles. One entry per CDR3 protein, called by TCRdb with MiXCR from the 5' RACE reads. The sample lists under 750,000 distinct CDR3 sequences, roughly 43% occurring once. This CDR3 contains 13 residues. V shed 5 bases and J 9 bases; nucleotides not matched to a gene: 8. Germline V gene sequence: CDR1 MNHNY, CDR2 SVGAGI (reference sequence). V and J are TRBV6-6 and TRBJ2-3, with 7 bases lining up with TRBD2. The sample comprised blood. The source is a man older than 75 in good health. In DNA form, the CDR3 reads TGTGCCAGCAGTCTTCTCGCGCGGGGGACGCAGTATTTT. Translation gives CASSLLARGTQYF.